Detailed here is one T cell receptor beta chain. Its antigen is unidentified. PBMCs were isolated at a quantity of at least 6 million per sample. It was with a sample-barcoded 5' primer and a J-beta primer mix that a second PCR of about 6 to 11 cycles was run. TCRdb redid the calling of the 5' RACE reads with MiXCR, one entry per CDR3 protein. The table lists about 680,000 distinct CDR3 sequences, 45% to 50% of them singletons. The sample belongs to a study of blood T cells in healthy people across ages. The study's findings and limits: Because donor CMV status was unknown, expanded clonotype changes were possibly confounded. Long-lived donors had more naive CD4+ cells and higher diversity than aged donors. Unsorted PBMCs ruled out conclusive naive versus antigen-experienced comparison.

Unmatched junction bases numbered 18, after V lost 1 base and J lost 6 bases. Germline V CDR1 and CDR2: SQVTM, ANQGSEA. The CDR3 has 17 amino acids. This sequence was found in a woman aged 55-75 years in good health. Sequenced sample: blood. The chain has TRBV29-1 and TRBJ2-7; TRBD1 agrees at 7 bases. The CDR3 sequence: CSVEGLGSQGSIGEQYF. CDR3 in DNA: TGCAGCGTTGAAGGGCTCGGGTCACAGGGGTCGATTGGCGAGCAGTACTTC.